This T cell receptor beta chain was captured in a study of T cells after yellow fever vaccination. This clonotype was observed a few times. Its target is unknown. Whole-study findings and limits: Reappearance after the booster was observed for most primary-vaccination clones (roughly 97% CD4, over 70% CD8). Clonotypes appearing in both CD4 and CD8 compartments existed, and their share was small.

TCRdb fed the 5' RACE reads into MiXCR, producing one record per CDR3 protein. The sample lists a few hundred thousand distinct CDR3 sequences; approximately 5.7% were seen once. The CDR3 loop spans 13 amino acids. The germline CDR1 and CDR2 sequences are KGHSH and LQKENI. The V end lost 3 bases, the J end lost 9 bases, and 12 bases lay between the germline ends. The TCR sequence derives from a man aged 25-45 years who received the YFV17D yellow fever vaccine. The chain links TRBV18 to TRBJ2-1; no clear D. The sequenced sample was PBMCs, obtained 5 days after the yellow fever booster vaccination. CDR3 amino acids: CASSPPTVPEQFF. CDR3 in DNA: TGTGCCAGCTCACCTCCCACAGTCCCTGAGCAGTTCTTC.